This T cell receptor (beta chain) was obtained from a study of blood T cell repertoires in COVID-19. For the study at large: Sources were T cells, B-cell-depleted T cells, or PBMCs; the material itself was cDNA or gDNA.

Method: immunoSEQ multiplex PCR; TCRdb's copy keeps in-frame clones and lacks some. The sample has fewer than 350,000 clones; about nine tenths are singletons. The V gene's germline CDR1 is LNHDA and CDR2 SQIVND (reference sequence). V lost 2 bases to trimming and J lost 8 bases, with 15 bases between them. The CDR3 sequence is 15 residues long. This TCR came from a woman aged 40-49 years with acute COVID-19. The source material was PBMCs or T cells enriched from blood (not recorded which). The rearrangement uses TRBV19 and TRBJ1-4; no definite D call. The CDR3 here is CASSIIGGREEKLFF. DNA of the CDR3: TGTGCCAGTAGTATAATCGGCGGGAGGGAGGAAAAACTGTTTTTT.